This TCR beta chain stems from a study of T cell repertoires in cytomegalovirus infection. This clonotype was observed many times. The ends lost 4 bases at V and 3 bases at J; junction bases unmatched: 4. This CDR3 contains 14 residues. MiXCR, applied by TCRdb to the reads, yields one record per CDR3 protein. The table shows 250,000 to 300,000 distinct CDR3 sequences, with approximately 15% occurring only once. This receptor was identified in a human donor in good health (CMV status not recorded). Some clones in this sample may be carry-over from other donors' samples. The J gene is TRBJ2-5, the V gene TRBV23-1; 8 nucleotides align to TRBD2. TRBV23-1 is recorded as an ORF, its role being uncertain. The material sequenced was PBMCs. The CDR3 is CASSPLGGEETQYF. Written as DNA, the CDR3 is TGCGCCAGCAGTCCTCTCGGGGGGGAAGAGACCCAGTACTTC.